What follows are 30 T cell receptor beta chains derived from one specimen sequenced in a study of blood T cells in healthy people across ages (dated by TCRdb to the mid-2010s). Receptors were amplified or captured by 5' RACE. A second roughly 6 to 12 cycle PCR used a sample-barcoded 5' primer and a J-beta primer mix. In-frame beta chains were kept once TCRdb had trimmed the public reads at Q25 with fastp and called clones with MiXCR. Duplicate CDR3 protein sequences are folded into a single record with the most common DNA and genes. Counted in this sample were roughly 1.9 million distinct CDR3 sequences; about two fifths of them appeared once. The leading ten clones occupy more than 20% of the sample. The source material was blood. The receptors come from a human donor in good health.

This clonotype has a handful of counts. This rearrangement joins TRBV21-1 to TRBJ2-6; the table's D call, TRBD1, was not checked against the DNA. TRBV21-1 is an annotated pseudogene. The CDR3 runs to 18 residues. CDR3 region: CASSKRDRGLSGANVLTF. The CDR3 DNA reads as TGTGCCAGCAGCAAGCGGGACAGGGGATTGTCTGGGGCCAACGTCCTGACTTTC.

This clonotype was seen more than once but under ten times. The chain couples TRBV16 to TRBJ1-4, with a tentative D call TRBD1 (5 bases). The V end lost 4 bases, the J end lost 4 bases, and 13 bases lay between the germline ends. The CDR3 is 15 residues long. The germline V gene has CDR1 KGHSY and CDR2 FQNENV. CDR3 region: CASSPGQVDNEKLFF. In DNA, the CDR3 is TGTGCCAGCAGCCCAGGACAAGTTGATAATGAAAAACTGTTTTTT.

This clonotype was seen more than once but under ten times. This sequence joins TRBV4-3 and TRBJ1-5; perhaps TRBD1 as D (5 bases). This CDR3 contains 16 residues. V was clipped by 4 bases and J by 7 bases, with 20 bases between them. Germline lookup yields CDR1 LGHNA and CDR2 YSLEER. The CDR3 spells CASSPWDLTAGQPQHF. In DNA, the CDR3 is TGCGCCAGCAGCCCCTGGGACCTAACAGCGGGGCAGCCCCAGCATTTT.

The chain recombines TRBV20-1 with TRBJ1-6; D gene ambiguous. CDR3 length: 18 residues. Trimming removed 0 bases from V and 2 bases from J, with 17 bases in between. Germline lookup yields CDR1 DFQATT and CDR2 SNEGSKA (reference sequence). The CDR3 DNA reads as TGCAGTGCTAGAGATCGTGGGTTAGGTGGGGCCTATAATTCACCCCTCCACTTT. Translating gives CSARDRGLGGAYNSPLHF.

This clonotype has just one count. One end of the junction varies from germline; a read error may be responsible. The V and J genes are TRBV7-9 and TRBJ1-4, with 7 bases fitting TRBD1. CDR3 length: 14 residues. Germline assignment: CDR1 SEHNR and CDR2 FQNEAQ (reference sequence). The CDR3 loop is CASSTGQPNEKRFF. The DNA for the CDR3 is TGTGCCAGCAGCACGGGACAGCCTAATGAAAAACGGTTTTTT.

This CDR3 reads CASGRDRDYYEQYF. CDR3 in DNA: TGTGCCAGCGGCCGGGACAGGGACTACTACGAGCAGTACTTC. The rearrangement joins TRBV27 to TRBJ2-4, with TRBD1 matching over 9 bases. The DNA end favors TRBJ2-7, so the J call may be wrong. CDR1 is MNHEY and CDR2 is SMNVEV in the germline V gene (reference sequence). The CDR3 extends over 14 amino acids.

The J gene is TRBJ2-4, the V gene TRBV20-1; TRBD2 matches at 15 bases. The end of the DNA is better explained by TRBJ2-7, so the J call may be wrong. Germline loops: CDR1 DFQATT, CDR2 SNEGSKA (reference sequence). The CDR3 length is 13 residues. CDR3 DNA sequence: TGCAGTGCGGGACTAGCGGGGGGATACGAGCAGTACTTC. Protein product: CSAGLAGGYEQYF.

V is TRBV20-1 and J is TRBJ1-2, with a possible D match to TRBD1 (5 bases). The length of the CDR3 is 13 residues. The V and J ends lost 0 bases and 12 bases respectively, with 17 bases between them. Germline lookup yields CDR1 DFQATT and CDR2 SNEGSKA (reference sequence). The CDR3 sequence: CSARDETGAPHTF. CDR3 bases: TGCAGTGCTAGAGATGAAACAGGTGCCCCCCACACCTTC.

This CDR3 reads CSAHKVGRKETQYF. The CDR3 bases are TGCAGTGCTCACAAAGTGGGGCGGAAAGAGACCCAGTACTTC. The chain has TRBV20-1 and TRBJ2-5; the D gene is possibly TRBD1 (5 bases). The germline V gene has CDR1 DFQATT and CDR2 SNEGSKA (reference sequence). The germline V and J ends were trimmed by 5 bases and 3 bases, with 16 bases remaining between them. CDR3 length: 14 amino acids.

This clonotype was picked up one time. A much larger clone differs by one base, so this may be a read error. The gene calls are TRBV20-1 and TRBJ2-1; no clear D. CDR1 is DFQATT and CDR2 is SNEGSKA in the germline V gene (reference sequence). The CDR3 sequence is 13 residues long. The CDR3 DNA is TGCGGTGCTAGAGATCGAATAGTCAATGAGCAGTTCTTC. Amino acid sequence: CGARDRIVNEQFF.

This clonotype was seen only a few times. The chain links TRBV28 to TRBJ2-3; D unresolved. The ends were cut back, 6 bases at V and 2 bases at J, with 6 bases in the middle. The CDR3 has 12 residues. From germline, CDR1 is MDHEN and CDR2 SYDVKM. The CDR3 sequence is CASRDHTDTQYF. For the CDR3, the DNA is TGTGCCAGCAGAGACCACACAGATACGCAGTATTTT.

This sequence joins TRBV24-1 and TRBJ2-1; D perhaps matches TRBD1 (5 bases). Trimming took off 3 bases at V and 4 bases at J, with 15 bases between the two ends. CDR3 length equals 16 residues. From germline, CDR1 is KGHDR and CDR2 SFDVKD. The CDR3 nucleotides are TGTGCCACCAGTGATCCTACCAGACAGTTTTACAATGAGCAGTTCTTC. Translated, it gives CATSDPTRQFYNEQFF.

This clonotype was seen a handful of times. The V and J genes are TRBV29-1 and TRBJ1-2, with no clear D. Germline values: CDR1 SQVTM, CDR2 ANQGSEA. Between the trimmed V and J ends, which lost 2 bases and 6 bases, there was a span of 13 bases. The CDR3 runs to 13 residues. The chain's CDR3 is CSVEKGSRHGYTF. The CDR3 coding sequence is TGCAGCGTTGAAAAGGGCTCACGGCATGGCTACACCTTC.

The CDR3 DNA reads TGTGCCAGCAGAGGGGAGGCGGAGAACACTGAAGCTTTCTTT. Its protein product is CASRGEAENTEAFF. V and J are TRBV3-1 and TRBJ1-1, with D perhaps TRBD1 (5 bases). With 6 bases removed from V and 1 base from J, the gap between germline ends came to 12 bases. The CDR3 is 14 residues long. Germline loops: CDR1 LGHDT, CDR2 YNNKEL (reference sequence).

A few counts support this clonotype. V is TRBV6-2 or TRBV6-3 and J is TRBJ2-5; D might be TRBD1 or TRBD2, each matching 5 bases. The germline V gene has CDR1 MNHEY and CDR2 SVGEGT. The CDR3 totals 15 residues. Trimming removed 2 bases at V and 2 bases at J, with 12 bases between. CDR3 coding DNA: TGTGCCAGCAGTTACCGCTCCGAGGGGCAAGAGACCCAGTACTTC. As protein: CASSYRSEGQETQYF.

This clonotype has only one observation. A read error is possible here, since a much larger clone lies one base away. The CDR3 region is CASSQDQGIYGHTF. The CDR3 nucleotides are TGCGCCAGCAGCCAAGATCAGGGCATCTATGGCCACACCTTC. V and J are TRBV4-3 and TRBJ1-2; possible D gene TRBD1, 5 bases. Germline-derived CDR1 and CDR2 are LGHNA and YSLEER. The CDR3 sequence is 14 residues long.

This clonotype showed up just a few times. CDR3 residues: CASSQESGVSRTNEKLFF. The DNA of the CDR3 is TGCGCCAGCAGCCAAGAGTCAGGGGTATCGCGCACTAATGAAAAACTGTTTTTT. The V and J genes are TRBV4-3 and TRBJ1-4, with D perhaps matching TRBD1 (6 bases). Trimming removed 0 bases from V and 2 bases from J, with 16 bases in between. Germline CDR1 reads LGHNA; CDR2 reads YSLEER. There are 18 residues in the CDR3.

A word on this clonotype: An end of the junction differs from the germline gene, which may be a read error. The chain has TRBV6-5 and TRBJ2-1; D possibly matches TRBD1 or TRBD2 (5 bases each). The CDR3 has 13 amino acids. In germline, CDR1 is MNHEY, CDR2 SVGAGI. In DNA, the CDR3 is TGTACCAGCAGAGACTCCGGGACGCAGGAGCAGTTCTTC. This gives the protein CTSRDSGTQEQFF.

The chain combines TRBV27 with TRBJ1-1; D not certain. Between the trimmed V and J ends, which lost 6 bases and 6 bases, there was a span of 17 bases. CDR1 and CDR2 (germline): MNHEY, SMNVEV (reference sequence). CDR3 length equals 14 residues. The CDR3 reads CASRGVGWSAEAFF. In nucleotides, the CDR3 is TGTGCCAGCAGAGGAGTGGGTTGGAGCGCTGAAGCTTTCTTT.

This clonotype has just a few counts. The chain is built from TRBV20-1 and TRBJ1-5; D is unresolved. V lost 5 bases to trimming and J lost 0 bases, with 11 bases between them. The CDR3 has 14 residues. CDR1 DFQATT and CDR2 SNEGSKA come from the germline V gene (reference sequence). The CDR3 here is CSAGGRYSNQPQHF. The DNA of the CDR3 is TGCAGTGCTGGTGGACGGTATAGCAATCAGCCCCAGCATTTT.

The chain employs TRBV7-9 and TRBJ1-1; D unresolved. CDR1 and CDR2 (germline): SEHNR, FQNEAQ (reference sequence). The V end was cut by 11 bases, the J end by 1 base, with 23 bases between. This CDR3 contains 16 residues. CDR3 in DNA: TGTGCCTCCTCCTTATGGGGTCAGCCGCGGAACACTGAAGCTTTCTTT. Amino acid sequence: CASSLWGQPRNTEAFF.

The rearrangement links TRBV7-3 to TRBJ2-5, with a tentative D call TRBD2 (6 bases). This CDR3 is 13 amino acids long. Trimming shortened V by 5 bases and J by 7 bases, and 14 bases separated the two germline ends. CDR1 is SGHTA and CDR2 is FQGTGA in the germline V gene. The CDR3 spells CASSLTWRGTQYF. CDR3 nucleotides: TGTGCCAGCAGCCTCACCTGGCGGGGGACCCAGTACTTC.

This clonotype was seen more than once but under ten times. The chain is built from TRBV7-9 and TRBJ1-6, with D perhaps matching TRBD1 (6 bases). Germline V gene sequence: CDR1 SEHNR, CDR2 FQNEAQ (reference sequence). The length of the CDR3 is 15 residues. Trimming took off 5 bases at V and 6 bases at J, with 14 bases between the two ends. DNA of the CDR3: TGTGCCAGCAGCCGGCGGGACACCATTAATTCACCCCTCCACTTT. This gives the protein CASSRRDTINSPLHF.

The chain combines TRBV10-3 with TRBJ2-7; tentatively, D is TRBD2 (6 bases). The V gene's germline CDR1 is ENHRY and CDR2 SYGVKD. The V and J ends lost 3 bases and 4 bases respectively, with 13 bases between them. The CDR3 is 14 residues long. CDR3 DNA sequence: TGTGCCATCAGTGACCCGGGAGAATATTACGAGCAGTACTTC. Amino acid sequence: CAISDPGEYYEQYF.

This clonotype was recorded only once. This could be a read error, since a much larger clone is one nucleotide away. V is TRBV29-1 and J is TRBJ2-1; 12 bases are shared with TRBD2. The CDR3 spans 13 residues. The J segment lost 9 bases and the V segment lost 7 bases, leaving 7 bases of the junction unmatched. Germline V gene data show CDR1 as SQVTM and CDR2 as ANQGSEA. CDR3 nucleotide sequence: TGCAGCGGCGCTAGCGGGGGGGCAGGTGAGCAGTTCTTC. Amino acid sequence: CSGASGGAGEQFF.

This clonotype came up a few times. The V call is TRBV6-1, the J call TRBJ2-7; unclear D gene. The V gene's germline CDR1 is MNHNS and CDR2 SASEGT. Trimming took 4 bases from V and 8 from J, leaving 15 bases between them. The CDR3 covers 13 residues. CDR3 in amino acids: CASSVDPKTKQYF. CDR3 sequence (DNA): TGTGCCAGCAGTGTGGACCCCAAGACCAAGCAGTACTTC.

The chain joins TRBV4-3 to TRBJ2-3, with TRBD2 matching 7 bases. With 1 base clipped from V and 3 bases from J, the junction kept 4 bases outside the gene matches. The germline CDR1 and CDR2 sequences are LGHNA and YSLEER. This CDR3 has 15 residues. The chain's CDR3 is CASSQVAGETDTQYF. The CDR3 DNA follows: TGCGCCAGCAGCCAAGTGGCGGGGGAAACAGATACGCAGTATTTT.

This clonotype was detected only a few times. This chain uses TRBV4-2 with TRBJ1-4, with D unclear. Germline lookup yields CDR1 LGHNA and CDR2 YNFKEQ. The CDR3 is 16 residues long. Trimming took off 1 base at V and 6 bases at J, with 15 bases between the two ends. The CDR3 loop is CASSQGRPGSDEKLFF. The CDR3 DNA is TGTGCCAGCAGCCAAGGAAGGCCAGGTTCGGATGAAAAACTGTTTTTT.

CDR3 sequence: CASSYDAGLLEYSPLHF. The CDR3 DNA is TGTGCCAGCAGCTACGACGCAGGACTTCTAGAGTATTCACCCCTCCACTTT. This chain uses TRBV6-2 or TRBV6-3 with TRBJ1-6; D gene ambiguous. The CDR3 contains 17 residues. Germline CDR1 MNHEY, CDR2 SVGEGT. V gave up 6 bases and J gave up 8 bases, with 23 bases separating them.

This clonotype is a singleton in its sample. The chain employs TRBV2 and TRBJ2-3, with a tentative D call TRBD2 (6 bases). The CDR3 sequence is 17 residues long. Germline CDR1 and CDR2: SNHLY and FYNNEI. V lost 3 bases to trimming and J lost 2 bases, with 18 bases between them. The chain's CDR3 is CASSDPIPGLITDTQYF. DNA of the CDR3: TGTGCCAGCAGTGACCCCATCCCGGGACTCATCACAGATACGCAGTATTTT.